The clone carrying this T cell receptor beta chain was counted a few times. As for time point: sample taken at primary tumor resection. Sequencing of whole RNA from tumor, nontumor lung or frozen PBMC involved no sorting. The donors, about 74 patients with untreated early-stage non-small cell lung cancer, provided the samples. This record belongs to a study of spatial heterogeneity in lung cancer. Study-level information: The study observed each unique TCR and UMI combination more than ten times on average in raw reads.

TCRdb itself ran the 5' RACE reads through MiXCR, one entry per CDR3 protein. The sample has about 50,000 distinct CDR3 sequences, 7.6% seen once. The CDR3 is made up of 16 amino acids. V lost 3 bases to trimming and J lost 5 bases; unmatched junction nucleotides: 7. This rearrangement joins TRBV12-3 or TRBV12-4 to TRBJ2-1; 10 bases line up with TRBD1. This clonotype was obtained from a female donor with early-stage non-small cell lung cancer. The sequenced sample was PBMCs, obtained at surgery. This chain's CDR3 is CASSFILGQGNNEQFF. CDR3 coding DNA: TGTGCCAGCAGTTTTATATTGGGACAGGGGAACAATGAGCAGTTCTTC.